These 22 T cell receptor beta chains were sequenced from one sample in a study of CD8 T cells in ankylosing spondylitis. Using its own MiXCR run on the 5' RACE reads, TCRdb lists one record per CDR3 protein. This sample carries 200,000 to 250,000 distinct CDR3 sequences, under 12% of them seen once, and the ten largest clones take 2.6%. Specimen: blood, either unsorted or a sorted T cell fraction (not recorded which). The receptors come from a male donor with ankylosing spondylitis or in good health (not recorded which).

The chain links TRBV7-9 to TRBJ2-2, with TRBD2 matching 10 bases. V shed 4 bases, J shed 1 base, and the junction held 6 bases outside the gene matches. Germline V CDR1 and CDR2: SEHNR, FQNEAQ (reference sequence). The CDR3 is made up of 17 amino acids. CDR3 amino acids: CASSSPAGGKNTGELFF. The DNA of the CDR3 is TGTGCCAGCAGCTCCCCAGCGGGAGGGAAGAACACCGGGGAGCTGTTTTTT.

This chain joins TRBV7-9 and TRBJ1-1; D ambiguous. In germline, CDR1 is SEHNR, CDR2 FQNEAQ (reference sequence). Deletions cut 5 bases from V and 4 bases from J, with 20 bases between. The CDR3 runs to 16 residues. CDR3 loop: CASSIVGLPPFTEAFF. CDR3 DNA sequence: TGTGCCAGCAGCATAGTAGGACTACCACCGTTCACTGAAGCTTTCTTT.

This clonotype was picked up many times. The CDR3 loop is CASSLGFGEQYF. The CDR3 bases are TGTGCCAGCAGCTTAGGATTCGGCGAGCAGTACTTC. The V and J genes are TRBV7-2 and TRBJ2-7; D is unresolved. Trimming took 1 base from V and 6 from J, leaving 7 bases between them. CDR3 size: 12 residues. Germline V gene lookup returns CDR1 SGHTA and CDR2 FQGNSA.

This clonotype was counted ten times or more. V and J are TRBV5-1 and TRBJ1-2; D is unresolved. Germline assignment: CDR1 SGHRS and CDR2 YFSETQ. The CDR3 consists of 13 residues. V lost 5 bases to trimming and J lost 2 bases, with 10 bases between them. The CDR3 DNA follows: TGCGCCAGCAGTCCCGACAAGAACTATGGCTACACCTTC. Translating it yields CASSPDKNYGYTF. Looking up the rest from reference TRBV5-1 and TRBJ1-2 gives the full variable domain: KAGVTQTPRYLIKTRGQQVTLSCSPISGHRSVSWYQQTPGQGLQFLFEYFSETQRNKGNFPGRFSGRQFSNSRSEMNVSTLELGDSALYLCASSPDKNYGYTFGSGTRLTVV.

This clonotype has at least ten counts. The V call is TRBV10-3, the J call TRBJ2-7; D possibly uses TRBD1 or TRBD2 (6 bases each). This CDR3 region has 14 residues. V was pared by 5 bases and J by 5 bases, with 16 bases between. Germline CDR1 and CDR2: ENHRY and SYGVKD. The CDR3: CAISSTRRGDEQYF. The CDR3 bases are TGTGCCATCAGTTCGACTAGGAGGGGGGACGAGCAGTACTTC.

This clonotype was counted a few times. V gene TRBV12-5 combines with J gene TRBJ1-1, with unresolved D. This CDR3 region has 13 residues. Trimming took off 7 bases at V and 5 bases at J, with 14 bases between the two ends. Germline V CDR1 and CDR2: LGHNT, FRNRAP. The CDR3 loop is CASESRMETEAFF. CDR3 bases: TGTGCTAGTGAGTCCCGGATGGAAACTGAAGCTTTCTTT. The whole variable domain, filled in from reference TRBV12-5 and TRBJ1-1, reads DARVTQTPRHKVTEMGQEVTMRCQPILGHNTVFWYRQTMMQGLELLAYFRNRAPLDDSGMPKDRFSAEMPDATLATLKIQPSEPRDSAVYFCASESRMETEAFFGQGTRLTVV.

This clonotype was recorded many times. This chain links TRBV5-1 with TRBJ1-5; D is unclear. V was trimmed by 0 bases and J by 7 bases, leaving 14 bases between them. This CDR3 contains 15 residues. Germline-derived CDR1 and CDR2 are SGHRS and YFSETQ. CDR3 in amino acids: CASSLEGSKAQPQHF. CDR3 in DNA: TGCGCCAGCAGCTTGGAGGGCAGTAAGGCACAGCCCCAGCATTTT.

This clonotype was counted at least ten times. This chain's CDR3 is CSARRGRTMNEQFF. CDR3 in DNA: TGCAGTGCTAGACGAGGGAGGACGATGAATGAGCAGTTCTTC. The J gene is TRBJ2-1, the V gene TRBV20-1; D might be TRBD2 (6 bases). Trimming pared 2 bases from V and 7 bases from J, leaving 15 bases between. CDR3 length: 14 amino acids. Germline V gene data show CDR1 as DFQATT and CDR2 as SNEGSKA (reference sequence).

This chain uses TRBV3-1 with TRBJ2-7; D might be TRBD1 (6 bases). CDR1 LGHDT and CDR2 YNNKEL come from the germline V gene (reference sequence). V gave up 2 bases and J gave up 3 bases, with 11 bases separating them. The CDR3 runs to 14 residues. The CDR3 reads CASSQWDISYEQYF. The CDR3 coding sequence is TGTGCCAGCAGCCAATGGGACATTAGCTACGAGCAGTACTTC.

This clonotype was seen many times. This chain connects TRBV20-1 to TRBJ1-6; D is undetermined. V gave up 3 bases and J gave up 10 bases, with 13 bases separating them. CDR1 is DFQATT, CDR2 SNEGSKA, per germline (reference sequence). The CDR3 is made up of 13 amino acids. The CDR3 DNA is TGCAGTGCTAGGAGGCAGGCGCGGTCACCCCTCCACTTT. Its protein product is CSARRQARSPLHF.

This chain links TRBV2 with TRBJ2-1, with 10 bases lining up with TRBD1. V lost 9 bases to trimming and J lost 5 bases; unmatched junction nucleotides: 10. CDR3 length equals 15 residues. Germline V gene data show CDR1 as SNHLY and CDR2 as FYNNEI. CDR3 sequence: CASTRDRGGNNEQFF. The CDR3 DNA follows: TGTGCCAGTACGAGGGACAGGGGTGGCAACAATGAGCAGTTCTTC. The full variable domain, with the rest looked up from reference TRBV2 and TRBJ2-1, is EPEVTQTPSHQVTQMGQEVILRCVPISNHLYFYWYRQILGQKVEFLVSFYNNEISEKSEIFDDQFSVERPDGSNFTLKIRSTKLEDSAMYFCASTRDRGGNNEQFFGPGTRLTVL.

The CDR3 region has the DNA TGTGCCAGCAGCTGGGGACAGGGGAGCACCGGGGAGCTGTTTTTT. Its translation: CASSWGQGSTGELFF. This chain connects TRBV7-8 to TRBJ2-2, with 10 bases identical to TRBD1. The CDR3 sequence is 15 residues long. Losses at the gene ends were 4 bases for V and 4 bases for J; bases not matched to a gene: 3. CDR1 and CDR2 (germline): SGHVS, FQNEAQ.

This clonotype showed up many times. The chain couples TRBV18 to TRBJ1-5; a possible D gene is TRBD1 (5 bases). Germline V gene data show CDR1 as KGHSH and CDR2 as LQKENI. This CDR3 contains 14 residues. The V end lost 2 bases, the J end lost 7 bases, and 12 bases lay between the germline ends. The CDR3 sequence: CASSPAQGGQPQHF. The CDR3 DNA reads TGTGCCAGCTCACCAGCGCAGGGAGGGCAGCCCCAGCATTTT.

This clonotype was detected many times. The CDR3 reads CSVGGRMNTEAFF. CDR3 in DNA: TGCAGCGTTGGAGGGAGGATGAACACTGAAGCTTTCTTT. The rearrangement uses TRBV29-1 and TRBJ1-1; no clear D gene. The CDR3 spans 13 residues. CDR1 and CDR2 (germline): SQVTM, ANQGSEA. The V end was cut by 4 bases, the J end by 0 bases, with 9 bases between.

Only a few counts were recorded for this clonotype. The CDR3 here is CASSAFASSYEQYF. The CDR3 DNA sequence: TGTGCCAGCAGCGCGTTTGCCAGCTCCTACGAGCAGTACTTC. V gene TRBV11-2 combines with J gene TRBJ2-7; D gene uncertain. Per the germline V gene, CDR1 is SGHAT and CDR2 is FQNNGV. The CDR3 runs 14 residues. V lost 5 bases and J lost 0, with 11 bases in between. The complete variable domain, with remaining parts taken from reference TRBV11-2 and TRBJ2-7, reads EAGVAQSPRYKIIEKRQSVAFWCNPISGHATLYWYQQILGQGPKLLIQFQNNGVVDDSQLPKDRFSAERLKGVDSTLKIQPAKLEDSAVYLCASSAFASSYEQYFGPGTRLTVT.

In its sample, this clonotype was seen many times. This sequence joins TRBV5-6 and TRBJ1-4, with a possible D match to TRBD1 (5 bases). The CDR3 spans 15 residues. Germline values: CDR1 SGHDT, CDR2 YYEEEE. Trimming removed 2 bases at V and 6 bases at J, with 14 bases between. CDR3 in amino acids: CASSFSPGTDEKLFF. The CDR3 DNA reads TGTGCCAGCAGCTTCAGTCCCGGGACGGATGAAAAACTGTTTTTT.

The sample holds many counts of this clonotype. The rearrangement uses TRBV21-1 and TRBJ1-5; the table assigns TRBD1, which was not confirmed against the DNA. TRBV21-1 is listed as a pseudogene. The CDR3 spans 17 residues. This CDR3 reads CASSNEKGTLGGQPQHF. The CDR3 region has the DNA TGTGCCAGCAGCAATGAGAAGGGGACACTGGGGGGTCAGCCCCAGCATTTT.

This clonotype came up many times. The CDR3 loop is CASSKGSTNEKLFF. CDR3 DNA sequence: TGTGCCAGCAGTAAAGGCTCAACTAATGAAAAACTGTTTTTT. J is TRBJ1-4 and V is TRBV7-9; D remains unclear. Trimming left V 6 bases short and J 0 bases short, with 8 bases between. This CDR3 is 14 amino acids long. CDR1 and CDR2 from the germline V gene are SEHNR and FQNEAQ (reference sequence).

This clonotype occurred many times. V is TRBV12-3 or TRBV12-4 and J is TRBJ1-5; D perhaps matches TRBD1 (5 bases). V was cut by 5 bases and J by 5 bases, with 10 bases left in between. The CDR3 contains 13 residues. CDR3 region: CASSLGTYQPQHF. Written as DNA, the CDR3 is TGTGCCAGCAGTCTCGGGACCTATCAGCCCCAGCATTTT.

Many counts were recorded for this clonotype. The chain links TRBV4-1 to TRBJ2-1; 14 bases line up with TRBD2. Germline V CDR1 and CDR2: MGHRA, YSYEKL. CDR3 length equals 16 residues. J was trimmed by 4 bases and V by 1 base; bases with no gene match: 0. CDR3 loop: CASSQGTSGGYNEQFF. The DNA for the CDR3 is TGCGCCAGCAGCCAAGGGACTAGCGGGGGGTACAATGAGCAGTTCTTC.

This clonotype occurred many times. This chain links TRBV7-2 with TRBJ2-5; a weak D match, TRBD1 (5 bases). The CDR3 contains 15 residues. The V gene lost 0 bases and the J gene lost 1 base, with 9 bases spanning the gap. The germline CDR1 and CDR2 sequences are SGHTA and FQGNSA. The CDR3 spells CASSLAQGPQETQYF. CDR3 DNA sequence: TGTGCCAGCAGCTTAGCCCAGGGTCCCCAAGAGACCCAGTACTTC.

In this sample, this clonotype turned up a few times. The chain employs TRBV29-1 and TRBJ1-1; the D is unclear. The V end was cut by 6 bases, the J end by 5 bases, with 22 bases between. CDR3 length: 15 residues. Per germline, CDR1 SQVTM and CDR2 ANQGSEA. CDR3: CSVASSWSGRTEAFF. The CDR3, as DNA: TGCAGCGTCGCCTCATCCTGGTCGGGTCGGACTGAAGCTTTCTTT. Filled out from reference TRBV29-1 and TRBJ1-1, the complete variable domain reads SAVISQKPSRDICQRGTSLTIQCQVDSQVTMMFWYRQQPGQSLTLIATANQGSEATYESGFVIDKFPISRPNLTFSTLTVSNMSPEDSSIYLCSVASSWSGRTEAFFGQGTRLTVV.